A single sample is the source of the 16 T cell receptor beta chains below, sequenced in a study of T-cell reconstitution after alpha-beta-depleted transplantation in children. TCRbeta library construction was performed incorporating unique molecular identifiers. TCRdb fed the PCR reads into MiXCR, producing one record per CDR3 protein. Of some 250,000 distinct CDR3 sequences in the sample, approximately 12% were seen once. This specimen was PBMCs from the stem cell graft donor, taken from the stem cell graft. These receptors all come from a human donor who donated a stem cell graft to a child with acute lymphoblastic leukemia.

This clonotype was counted at least ten times. The chain couples TRBV20-1 to TRBJ2-7; no clear D. The ends were cut back, 5 bases at V and 4 bases at J, with 9 bases in the middle. This CDR3 contains 11 residues. Germline V gene data show CDR1 as DFQATT and CDR2 as SNEGSKA (reference sequence). CDR3: CSAEAGYEQYF. The CDR3 DNA sequence: TGCAGTGCTGAGGCCGGGTACGAGCAGTACTTC.

This clonotype was recorded a few times. The J gene is TRBJ1-2, the V gene TRBV10-3, with D tentatively TRBD1 (5 bases). Between the trimmed V and J ends, which lost 0 bases and 8 bases, there was a span of 10 bases. In germline, CDR1 is ENHRY, CDR2 SYGVKD. This CDR3 contains 13 residues. The CDR3 is CAISESGLQGYTF. Here the CDR3 DNA reads TGTGCCATCAGTGAGTCGGGACTACAGGGCTACACCTTC.

This clonotype was seen ten or more times. The CDR3 region is CSALALYSYEQYF. The CDR3 DNA reads TGCAGCGCACTAGCGCTCTACTCCTACGAGCAGTACTTC. The chain links TRBV29-1 to TRBJ2-7, with 7 bases identical to TRBD2. The CDR3 sequence is 13 residues long. From germline, CDR1 is SQVTM and CDR2 ANQGSEA. Unmatched junction bases numbered 6, after V lost 7 bases and J lost 0 bases.

This clonotype was recorded many times. The chain has TRBV29-1 and TRBJ2-1, with 7 bases that match TRBD2. Trimming at V came to 7 bases and at J to 9 bases, leaving 9 bases not matched to a gene. Germline CDR1 is SQVTM and CDR2 is ANQGSEA. The CDR3 is made up of 12 amino acids. Written as DNA, the CDR3 is TGCAGCGCCCAAGGACTAGTCAGTGAGCAGTTCTTC. This gives the protein CSAQGLVSEQFF.

This clonotype occurred many times. V and J are TRBV20-1 and TRBJ1-5; D is ambiguous. Per germline, CDR1 DFQATT and CDR2 SNEGSKA (reference sequence). Trimming stripped 3 bases from V and 0 bases from J, with 9 bases between. The CDR3 length is 14 residues. CDR3 nucleotide sequence: TGCAGTGCTAGCCACAGATATAGCAATCAGCCCCAGCATTTT. Translation: CSASHRYSNQPQHF.

This clonotype was detected ten times or more. This rearrangement joins TRBV29-1 to TRBJ2-3; D not resolved. This CDR3 is built from 16 residues. V was cut by 0 bases and J by 1 base, with 14 bases left in between. CDR1 is SQVTM, CDR2 ANQGSEA, per germline. The DNA for the CDR3 is TGCAGCGTTGAAGAGGGGATTTCCCCTGGCACAGATACGCAGTATTTT. Its protein product is CSVEEGISPGTDTQYF.

This clonotype showed up many times. The chain couples TRBV18 to TRBJ1-2, with a weak D call TRBD1 (6 bases). In germline, CDR1 is KGHSH, CDR2 LQKENI. Trimming pared 4 bases from V and 5 bases from J, leaving 17 bases between. This CDR3 has 15 amino acids. The CDR3 protein is CASSRRQDELYGYTF. Here the CDR3 DNA reads TGTGCCAGCTCACGGAGACAGGATGAGCTGTATGGCTACACCTTC.

For the CDR3, the DNA is TGCAGTGCTAGGACAGGGGTAGCAACTGAAGCTTTCTTT. Protein sequence: CSARTGVATEAFF. The chain recombines TRBV20-1 with TRBJ1-1; 8 positions match TRBD1. Losses at the gene ends were 3 bases for V and 5 bases for J; bases not matched to a gene: 5. The CDR3 has 13 amino acids. Germline CDR1 and CDR2: DFQATT and SNEGSKA (reference sequence).

This clonotype was picked up many times. This chain joins TRBV12-3 or TRBV12-4 and TRBJ2-1, with D uncertain. V was clipped by 4 bases and J by 5 bases, with 6 bases between them. The CDR3 length is 12 residues. The CDR3: CASSSTNNEQFF. Here the CDR3 DNA reads TGTGCCAGCAGTTCGACGAACAATGAGCAGTTCTTC.

This clonotype was recorded at least ten times. The chain carries TRBV7-2 and TRBJ2-1; 11 nucleotides align to TRBD2. The CDR3 is 16 amino acids. Losses at the gene ends were 5 bases for V and 3 bases for J; bases not matched to a gene: 6. CDR1 and CDR2 (germline): SGHTA, FQGNSA. The DNA of the CDR3 is TGTGCCAGCAGCGTAACCCTAGCGGGGGGCTACAATGAGCAGTTCTTC. This sequence encodes CASSVTLAGGYNEQFF.

This clonotype was counted ten times or more. J is TRBJ1-5 and V is TRBV5-1; 8 positions match TRBD1. Germline V lookup: CDR1 SGHRS, CDR2 YFSETQ. This CDR3 spans 15 amino acids. V lost 0 bases to trimming and J lost 1 base; unmatched junction nucleotides: 0. The CDR3 nucleotides read TGCGCCAGCAGCTTGGACAGGGGGAGCAATCAGCCCCAGCATTTT. Residues: CASSLDRGSNQPQHF.

This CDR3 reads CASSIGGDGTYGYTF. The CDR3, as DNA: TGTGCCAGTAGTATTGGAGGGGACGGGACTTATGGCTACACCTTC. This chain links TRBV19 with TRBJ1-2; D might be TRBD1 (5 bases). Between the trimmed V and J ends, which lost 3 bases and 5 bases, there was a span of 16 bases. The length of the CDR3 is 15 residues. The germline gives CDR1 LNHDA, CDR2 SQIVND (reference sequence).

Regarding this clonotype: A much larger clone sits a single nucleotide away, making a read error possible. The chain couples TRBV5-1 to TRBJ2-6, with a weak D call TRBD1 (5 bases). The germline gives CDR1 SGHRS, CDR2 YFSETQ. There are 16 residues in the CDR3. The V and J ends lost 3 bases and 0 bases respectively, with 10 bases between them. CDR3 protein: CASSCDSISGANVLTF. The CDR3 nucleotides read TGCGCCAGCAGCTGTGACAGCATCTCTGGGGCCAACGTCCTGACTTTC.

At least ten counts were recorded for this clonotype. V and J are TRBV12-3 or TRBV12-4 and TRBJ2-7; 7 bases are shared with TRBD2. The length of the CDR3 is 16 residues. Trimming at V came to 2 bases and at J to 4 bases, leaving 11 bases not matched to a gene. For the CDR3, the DNA is TGTGCCAGCAGTTTAAGGGCCGGGACTATAACTTACGAGCAGTACTTC. Its translation: CASSLRAGTITYEQYF.

This clonotype was counted a few times. The rearrangement joins TRBV11-3 to TRBJ2-3; D is possibly TRBD2 (5 bases). The ends were cut back, 5 bases at V and 5 bases at J, with 20 bases in the middle. The CDR3 is 16 residues long. Germline V gene lookup returns CDR1 SGHNT and CDR2 YENEEA. CDR3 in DNA: TGTGCCAGCAGCCTCGGAGGTATTGGGAGTTTAGATACGCAGTATTTT. Translated: CASSLGGIGSLDTQYF.

This chain uses TRBV4-3 with TRBJ2-7, with D possibly TRBD2 on 6 matching bases. Trimming left V 1 base short and J 2 bases short, with 12 bases between. This CDR3 comprises 15 residues. Germline lookup yields CDR1 LGHNA and CDR2 YSLEER. In nucleotides, the CDR3 is TGCGCCAGCAGCCAAGGAGGGAGGACCCCCTACGAGCAGTACTTC. It encodes CASSQGGRTPYEQYF.